Sequencing of this T cell receptor beta chain was carried out in a study of blood T cell repertoires in COVID-19. On the study more broadly: Sites in the United States, Italy and Spain provided acute and convalescent COVID-19 samples.

J was trimmed by 6 bases and V by 2 bases; bases with no gene match: 9. The CDR3 runs 16 residues. CDR1 is LNHNV, CDR2 YYDKDF, per germline (reference sequence). Only in-frame clones appear in the TCRdb table, and some are missing; sequencing was by immunoSEQ multiplex PCR. The sample lists 250,000 to 400,000 clones, around 88% occurring once. The TCR sequence derives from a woman aged 30 to 39 with COVID-19, enrolled during active disease. The chain employs TRBV15 and TRBJ2-1; 8 bases match TRBD1. The sequenced sample was peripheral blood. The CDR3 nucleotides are TGTGCCACCAGCAGAAGAGCCGGGACAGGAGGCAATGAGCAGTTCTTC. Its protein is CATSRRAGTGGNEQFF.